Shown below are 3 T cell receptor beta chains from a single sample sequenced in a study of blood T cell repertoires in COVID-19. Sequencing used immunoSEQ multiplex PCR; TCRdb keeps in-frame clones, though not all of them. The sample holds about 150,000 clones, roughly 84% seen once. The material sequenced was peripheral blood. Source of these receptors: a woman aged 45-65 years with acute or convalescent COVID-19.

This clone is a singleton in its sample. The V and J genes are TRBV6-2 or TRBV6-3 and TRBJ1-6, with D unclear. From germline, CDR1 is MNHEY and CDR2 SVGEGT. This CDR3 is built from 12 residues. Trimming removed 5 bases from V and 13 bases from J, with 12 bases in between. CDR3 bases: TGTGCCAGCAGTCTCCTTGCCGGGCCCCTCCACTTT. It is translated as CASSLLAGPLHF.

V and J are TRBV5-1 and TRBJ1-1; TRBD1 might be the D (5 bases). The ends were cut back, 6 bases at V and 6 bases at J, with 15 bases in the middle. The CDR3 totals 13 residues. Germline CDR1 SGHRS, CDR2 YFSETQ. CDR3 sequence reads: CASTQGTWAEAFF. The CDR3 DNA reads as TGCGCCAGCACGCAGGGTACATGGGCTGAAGCTTTCTTT.

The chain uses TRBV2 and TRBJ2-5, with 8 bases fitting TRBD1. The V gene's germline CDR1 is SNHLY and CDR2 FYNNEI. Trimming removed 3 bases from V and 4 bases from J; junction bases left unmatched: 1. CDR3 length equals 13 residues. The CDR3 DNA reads TGTGCCAGCAGTGATACAGGGGGAGAGACCCAGTACTTC. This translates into CASSDTGGETQYF.